The 8 T cell receptor beta chains below come from one sample, sequenced in a study of lymphopenia after photon versus proton radiotherapy. Measured with immunoSEQ multiplex PCR; TCRdb has only the in-frame clones, and not every one. The table records 25,000 to 30,000 clones, approximately 85% of them present only once. The sequencing here drew on peripheral blood, taken from a patient treated with photon-based radiotherapy. These receptors originate from a man over 45 with gastric cancer.

The chain carries TRBV6-1 and TRBJ2-7; 11 positions match TRBD2. CDR3 size: 17 residues. Germline CDR1 reads MNHNS; CDR2 reads SASEGT. J gave up 3 bases and V 4 bases, and 11 bases lay outside the gene matches. The CDR3 loop is CASSVSGTSGFYYEQYV. In DNA, the CDR3 is TGTGCCAGCAGTGTCTCCGGGACTAGCGGATTCTACTACGAGCAGTACGTC.

The chain uses TRBV6-1 and TRBJ1-1; D is perhaps TRBD1 (6 bases). The CDR3 extends over 13 amino acids. V lost 5 bases and J lost 3, with 10 bases in between. CDR1 is MNHNS and CDR2 is SASEGT in the germline V gene. In nucleotides, the CDR3 is TGTGCCAGCAGTAAACAGGGTCACACTGAAGCTTTCTTT. This sequence encodes CASSKQGHTEAFF.

The V and J genes are TRBV5-1 and TRBJ1-1, with D possibly TRBD1 on 6 matching bases. V lost 4 bases and J lost 2, with 9 bases in between. Per the germline V gene, CDR1 is SGHRS and CDR2 is YFSETQ. CDR3 size: 13 residues. In DNA form, the CDR3 reads TGCGCCAGCAGCAAACAGGGCAACACTGAAGCTTTCTTT. Residues: CASSKQGNTEAFF.

V is TRBV9 and J is TRBJ2-2, with TRBD1 matching 8 bases. Germline loops: CDR1 SGDLS, CDR2 YYNGEE. This CDR3 is built from 13 residues. Trimming cost V 3 bases and J 7 bases; bases outside gene matches: 2. CDR3 sequence (DNA): TGTGCCAGCAGCGATACAGGGGGCGGGGAGCTGTTTTTT. Translation: CASSDTGGGELFF. The complete variable domain, with remaining parts taken from reference TRBV9 and TRBJ2-2, reads DSGVTQTPKHLITATGQRVTLRCSPRSGDLSVYWYQQSLDQGLQFLIQYYNGEERAKGNILERFSAQQFPDLHSELNLSSLELGDSALYFCASSDTGGGELFFGEGSRLTVL.

The V gene is TRBV12-5, the J gene TRBJ2-3; the match to TRBD2 covers 8 bases. CDR1 is LGHNT and CDR2 is FRNRAP in the germline V gene. The CDR3 is made up of 15 amino acids. Losses at the gene ends were 5 bases for V and 0 bases for J; bases not matched to a gene: 4. The CDR3 here is CASGLAGGSTDTQYF. As DNA, the CDR3 is TGTGCTAGTGGTCTGGCGGGGGGTAGCACAGATACGCAGTATTTT.

The CDR3 is CAISGGPRDEQFF. In nucleotides, the CDR3 is TGTGCCATCAGCGGCGGACCCCGTGATGAGCAGTTCTTC. This chain connects TRBV10-3 to TRBJ2-1; D gene ambiguous. CDR1 ENHRY and CDR2 SYGVKD come from the germline V gene. V lost 6 bases, J lost 8 bases, and 14 bases lay in between. The CDR3 has 13 residues.

V is TRBV11-2 and J is TRBJ1-2; TRBD1 might be the D (5 bases). CDR1 is SGHAT and CDR2 is FQNNGV in the germline V gene. The CDR3 covers 14 residues. V lost 1 base and J 12 bases, leaving 18 bases between the germline ends. The CDR3 DNA is TGTGCCAGCAGCTTAGCGGGGCAGTCCACACTCAACACCTTC. This translates into CASSLAGQSTLNTF.

The chain joins TRBV7-6 to TRBJ1-1; D gene ambiguous. The germline CDR1 and CDR2 sequences are SGHVS and FNYEAQ. This CDR3 spans 13 amino acids. Deletions cut 7 bases from V and 6 bases from J, with 15 bases between. Here the CDR3 reads CASTPFVESEAFF. CDR3 DNA: TGTGCCAGCACCCCGTTCGTCGAGTCTGAAGCTTTCTTT.